The 13 T cell receptor beta chains listed next were all sequenced from one sample in a study of blood T cell repertoires in COVID-19. Produced via immunoSEQ multiplex PCR; TCRdb's table is partial and in-frame only. The table has over 45,000 clones, about 78% seen once. Sequenced: peripheral blood. All receptors come from a man in his fifties or sixties with active or convalescent COVID-19.

The V and J genes are TRBV7-2 and TRBJ1-1; D remains ambiguous. V was shortened by 0 bases and J by 4 bases, with 12 bases between the two germline ends. This CDR3 is 15 amino acids long. Germline assignment: CDR1 SGHTA and CDR2 FQGNSA. The CDR3: CASSLALAGPTEAFF. The CDR3 DNA reads as TGTGCCAGCAGCTTAGCGCTGGCAGGCCCCACTGAAGCTTTCTTT.

The chain links TRBV29-1 to TRBJ2-2; TRBD1 matches 9 bases. Unmatched junction bases numbered 4, after V lost 7 bases and J lost 4 bases. Germline V gene lookup returns CDR1 SQVTM and CDR2 ANQGSEA. This CDR3 comprises 13 residues. CDR3: CSAGQGATGELFF. DNA of the CDR3: TGCAGCGCGGGACAGGGTGCCACCGGGGAGCTGTTTTTT.

The chain uses TRBV2 and TRBJ2-5, with 14 bases aligning to TRBD2. Germline loops: CDR1 SNHLY, CDR2 FYNNEI. The CDR3 covers 17 residues. The junction had 17 bases not matched to a gene; V was cut back by 8 bases and J by 9 bases. CDR3 protein: CASSRGTSGGPWRAQYF. The CDR3 DNA follows: TGTGCCAGCTCAAGGGGGACTAGCGGGGGCCCATGGCGGGCCCAGTACTTC.

This clone occurred many times. The genes are TRBV15 and TRBJ2-1, with 7 bases fitting TRBD1. This CDR3 has 17 amino acids. Germline V CDR1 and CDR2: LNHNV, YYDKDF (reference sequence). Trimming removed 5 bases from V and 7 bases from J; junction bases left unmatched: 17. CDR3 sequence: CATSEEVPGQYVNEQFF. The CDR3 DNA is TGTGCCACCAGCGAAGAGGTACCGGGACAGTACGTAAATGAGCAGTTCTTC.

This chain uses TRBV7-2 with TRBJ2-1; 7 bases line up with TRBD1. Looked up from germline, CDR1 is SGHTA and CDR2 is FQGNSA. This CDR3 spans 16 amino acids. After removal of 0 bases from V and 4 bases from J, the junction contained 6 bases not matched to a gene. The CDR3 DNA sequence: TGTGCCAGCAGCTTAGCCTGGGACAGTGCTTACAATGAGCAGTTCTTC. As protein: CASSLAWDSAYNEQFF.

The V call is TRBV19, the J call TRBJ1-2; TRBD1 matches 7 bases. The junction had 9 bases not matched to a gene; V was cut back by 0 bases and J by 5 bases. The CDR3 loop spans 16 amino acids. The germline CDR1 and CDR2 sequences are LNHDA and SQIVND (reference sequence). The CDR3 sequence is CASSIDLGTAFYGYTF. The DNA of the CDR3 is TGTGCCAGTAGTATAGATCTAGGGACAGCTTTTTATGGCTACACCTTC.

In its sample, this clone is medium-sized (0.01 to 0.1%). The chain joins TRBV6-1 to TRBJ1-5; 7 positions agree with TRBD1. CDR1 and CDR2 from the germline V gene are MNHNS and SASEGT. This CDR3 is built from 15 residues. V lost 2 bases, J lost 4 bases, and 5 bases stayed unmatched. The CDR3 is CASSEMVGQNQPQHF. CDR3 in DNA: TGTGCCAGCAGTGAAATGGTGGGACAGAATCAGCCCCAGCATTTT.

The rearrangement joins TRBV5-4 to TRBJ1-3; no firm D call. The CDR3 sequence is 17 residues long. Deletions cut 5 bases from V and 1 base from J, with 19 bases between. The V gene's germline CDR1 is SGHNT and CDR2 YYREEE (reference sequence). CDR3 nucleotide sequence: TGTGCCAGCAGTTCCCAGGAACTTGGGTTTTCTGGAAACACCATATATTTT. Its protein is CASSSQELGFSGNTIYF.

J is TRBJ2-7 and V is TRBV30, with D maybe TRBD2 (6 bases). There are 15 residues in the CDR3. V was shortened by 5 bases and J by 3 bases, with 20 bases between the two germline ends. Germline V gives CDR1 GTSNPN, CDR2 SVGIG (reference sequence). The CDR3 sequence is CAWGNPVRRGYEQYF. The CDR3 DNA is TGTGCCTGGGGCAACCCGGTTCGGAGGGGCTACGAGCAGTACTTC.

This chain joins TRBV19 and TRBJ1-2; D call uncertain. Trimming removed 5 bases at V and 8 bases at J, with 15 bases between. Germline V CDR1 and CDR2: LNHDA, SQIVND (reference sequence). The CDR3 contains 13 residues. The CDR3 bases are TGTGCCAGTAGTTCCTCGGTTGTACTCGGCTACACCTTC. Translation gives CASSSSVVLGYTF.

The chain carries TRBV19 and TRBJ1-2, with 7 bases fitting TRBD1. Trimming took 1 base from V and 3 from J; bases not matched to a gene: 8. The CDR3 sequence is 16 residues long. Germline lookup yields CDR1 LNHDA and CDR2 SQIVND (reference sequence). CDR3 loop: CASSIVGTAKYYGYTF. Written as DNA, the CDR3 is TGTGCCAGTAGTATAGTCGGGACAGCCAAATACTATGGCTACACCTTC.

This clone was recorded once. The rearrangement joins TRBV11-2 to TRBJ2-1; TRBD1 is a possible D gene (5 bases). Looked up from germline, CDR1 is SGHAT and CDR2 is FQNNGV. This CDR3 comprises 13 residues. V shed 1 base and J shed 5 bases, with 6 bases lying between them. In nucleotides, the CDR3 is TGTGCCAGCAGCTTAGGACAGAACAATGAGCAGTTCTTC. The encoded protein is CASSLGQNNEQFF.

The V call is TRBV4-1, the J call TRBJ1-6, with 12 bases matching TRBD1. Germline V gene data show CDR1 as MGHRA and CDR2 as YSYEKL. With V trimmed by 0 bases and J by 10 bases, 4 bases remained unmatched. This CDR3 contains 16 residues. As DNA, the CDR3 is TGCGCCAGCAGCCAAGAAGCCGGGACAGGGGGCTCACCCCTCCACTTT. Protein product: CASSQEAGTGGSPLHF.